Following are 6 T cell receptor beta chains from one sample sequenced in a study of blood T cell repertoires in COVID-19. TCRdb's table, derived via immunoSEQ multiplex PCR, lists solely in-frame clones and lacks some. The sample carries about 440,000 clones, around 89% recorded once. The specimen sequenced was peripheral blood. The origin of the receptors is a woman aged 25 to 45 with acute or convalescent COVID-19.

V is TRBV18 and J is TRBJ1-6; D uncertain. Trimming took off 3 bases at V and 8 bases at J, with 8 bases between the two ends. There are 13 residues in the CDR3. CDR1 and CDR2 (germline): KGHSH, LQKENI. CDR3 bases: TGTGCCAGCTCACCCGCCGGGGATTCACCCCTCCACTTT. The encoded protein is CASSPAGDSPLHF.

V usage is TRBV5-1 and J usage is TRBJ1-1; 7 nucleotides match TRBD1. CDR1 is SGHRS and CDR2 is YFSETQ in the germline V gene. After removal of 3 bases from V and 3 bases from J, the junction contained 8 bases not matched to a gene. The CDR3 runs to 15 residues. CDR3 protein: CASSYTLQGHTEAFF. For the CDR3, the DNA is TGCGCCAGCAGCTACACACTACAGGGGCACACTGAAGCTTTCTTT.

The J gene is TRBJ2-1, the V gene TRBV7-9, with 8 bases identical to TRBD1. Germline assignment: CDR1 SEHNR and CDR2 FQNEAQ (reference sequence). The CDR3 totals 15 residues. Unmatched junction bases numbered 16, after V lost 8 bases and J lost 10 bases. The CDR3 nucleotides read TGTGCCAGCGACAGAGGGGACAGGTGGCACGGCGAGCAGTTCTTC. This encodes CASDRGDRWHGEQFF.

The rearrangement joins TRBV11-2 to TRBJ2-7; 8 bases match TRBD2. Germline V lookup: CDR1 SGHAT, CDR2 FQNNGV. The junction had 9 bases not matched to a gene; V was cut back by 1 base and J by 4 bases. CDR3 length: 16 amino acids. The CDR3 sequence is CASSLGWGASGYEQYF. CDR3 in DNA: TGTGCCAGCAGCTTAGGTTGGGGGGCTAGCGGGTACGAGCAGTACTTC. The full variable domain, with the rest looked up from reference TRBV11-2 and TRBJ2-7, is EAGVAQSPRYKIIEKRQSVAFWCNPISGHATLYWYQQILGQGPKLLIQFQNNGVVDDSQLPKDRFSAERLKGVDSTLKIQPAKLEDSAVYLCASSLGWGASGYEQYFGPGTRLTVT.

This clone is a singleton in its sample. This chain uses TRBV27 with TRBJ1-1; 9 bases are a match to TRBD1. CDR3 length equals 12 residues. J lost 10 bases, V lost 5 bases, and 5 bases had no gene match. CDR1 and CDR2 (germline): MNHEY, SMNVEV (reference sequence). The DNA for the CDR3 is TGTGCCAGCAGTCAAGGGACAGGGCGAGCTTTCTTT. Amino acids: CASSQGTGRAFF.

This sequence joins TRBV2 and TRBJ2-5, with TRBD2 matching 7 bases. The length of the CDR3 is 17 residues. Germline values: CDR1 SNHLY, CDR2 FYNNEI. V shed 4 bases, J shed 7 bases, and the junction held 18 bases outside the gene matches. CDR3 bases: TGTGCCAGCAGTGGTCTCGGGAGGACTGCCCGGTTTGGGACCCAGTACTTC. Its translation: CASSGLGRTARFGTQYF.